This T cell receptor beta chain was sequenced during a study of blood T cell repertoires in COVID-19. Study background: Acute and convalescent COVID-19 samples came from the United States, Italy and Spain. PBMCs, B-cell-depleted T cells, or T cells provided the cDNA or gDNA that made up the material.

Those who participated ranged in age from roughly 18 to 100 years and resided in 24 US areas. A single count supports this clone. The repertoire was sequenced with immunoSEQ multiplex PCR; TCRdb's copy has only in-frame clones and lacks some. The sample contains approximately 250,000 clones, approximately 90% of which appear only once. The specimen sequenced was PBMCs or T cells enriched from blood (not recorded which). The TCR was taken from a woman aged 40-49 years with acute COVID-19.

CDR3 bases: TGTGCCAGCAGTCCTCGACAGGGATCAAGTCAGAATTCACCCCTCCACTTT. Protein sequence: CASSPRQGSSQNSPLHF. The chain combines TRBV27 with TRBJ1-6; TRBD1 aligns across 7 bases. With 5 bases clipped from V and 7 bases from J, the junction kept 14 bases outside the gene matches. Germline CDR1 MNHEY, CDR2 SMNVEV (reference sequence). The CDR3 sequence is 17 residues long.